Shown below are 10 T cell receptor beta chains from a single sample sequenced in a study of Ad26.COV2.S vaccination and SARS-CoV-2 variants. TCRdb's table, derived via immunoSEQ multiplex PCR, lists solely in-frame clones and lacks some. This sample has around 340,000 clones, with more than 85% found just once. The sample's treatment: some 19 received Ad26.COV2.S at low or high dose, single or two shots; a few received placebo; per-sample allocation not given. Collection of samples fell on day 63 after the first vaccine or placebo injection. Here the sequenced sample was peripheral blood, taken in a trial of Ad26.COV2.S vaccine versus placebo. These TCRs come from a person aged 18-65 years who received the Ad26.COV2.S COVID-19 vaccine or a placebo.

The chain links TRBV6-6 to TRBJ2-3, with 7 bases lining up with TRBD2. Trimming removed 6 bases from V and 1 base from J; junction bases left unmatched: 7. Germline V CDR1 and CDR2: MNHNY, SVGAGI (reference sequence). The CDR3 runs to 15 residues. The CDR3 bases are TGTGCCAGCAGGAACCGGGGGGACGGCACAGATACGCAGTATTTT. It specifies CASRNRGDGTDTQYF.

The chain has TRBV30 and TRBJ2-1, with 11 positions matching TRBD2. Trimming cost V 2 bases and J 16 bases; bases outside gene matches: 10. CDR1 and CDR2 (germline): GTSNPN, SVGIG (reference sequence). There are 13 residues in the CDR3. Written as DNA, the CDR3 is TGTGCCTGGAGTCCTCAAACTAGCGGGAGTAAATTCTTC. Protein sequence: CAWSPQTSGSKFF.

The chain combines TRBV19 with TRBJ1-1; 8 bases fit TRBD1. Germline V lookup: CDR1 LNHDA, CDR2 SQIVND (reference sequence). The V gene end was trimmed by 6 bases and the J gene end by 4 bases; junction bases not matched to a gene: 7. This CDR3 is 14 amino acids long. CDR3 nucleotide sequence: TGTGCCAGTAGCGCCCCTGACAGGGGCACTGAAGCTTTCTTT. Protein product: CASSAPDRGTEAFF.

This clone appeared once. The chain combines TRBV19 with TRBJ1-5; D unclear. Germline V lookup: CDR1 LNHDA, CDR2 SQIVND (reference sequence). The CDR3 is 13 amino acids. Trimming took 4 bases from V and 4 from J, leaving 8 bases between them. The CDR3 reads CASSTLRNQPQHF. Written as DNA, the CDR3 is TGTGCCAGTAGTACTCTCAGAAATCAGCCCCAGCATTTT.

The CDR3 is CASSQDTPGGEKLFF. The CDR3 nucleotides read TGCGCCAGCAGCCAAGATACGCCCGGAGGGGAAAAACTGTTTTTT. The J gene is TRBJ1-4, the V gene TRBV4-1, with unresolved D. Trimming cost V 0 bases and J 8 bases, with 13 bases left between them. This CDR3 has 15 amino acids. Germline V gene data show CDR1 as MGHRA and CDR2 as YSYEKL.

The V call is TRBV6-6, the J call TRBJ2-4; D possibly matches TRBD1 or TRBD2 (5 bases each). Germline CDR1 is MNHNY and CDR2 is SVGAGI (reference sequence). V lost 5 bases, J lost 0 bases, and 26 bases lay in between. CDR3 length: 20 residues. CDR3 sequence: CASSRLLRVEGFGAKNIQYF. CDR3 sequence (DNA): TGTGCCAGCAGTCGACTACTCAGGGTAGAGGGCTTTGGAGCCAAAAACATTCAGTACTTC.

V is TRBV20-1 and J is TRBJ2-3; 9 bases fit TRBD2. CDR3 size: 17 residues. From germline, CDR1 is DFQATT and CDR2 SNEGSKA (reference sequence). Trimming cost V 3 bases and J 2 bases; bases outside gene matches: 12. Here the CDR3 reads CSASPLLTSGYTDTQYF. The CDR3 bases are TGCAGTGCTAGTCCCCTCTTGACTAGCGGTTACACAGATACGCAGTATTTT.

The rearrangement joins TRBV19 to TRBJ2-2; TRBD1 might be the D (6 bases). V gave up 4 bases and J gave up 0 bases, with 18 bases separating them. The CDR3 length is 18 residues. CDR1 and CDR2 (germline): LNHDA, SQIVND (reference sequence). Here the CDR3 DNA reads TGTGCCAGTAGTAGCCCGGAAACCGGGACACCGAACACCGGGGAGCTGTTTTTT. It specifies CASSSPETGTPNTGELFF.

The chain couples TRBV9 to TRBJ2-7; D may be TRBD1 or TRBD2 (5 bases each). The length of the CDR3 is 15 residues. Trimming stripped 0 bases from V and 0 bases from J, with 10 bases between. Germline V gene lookup returns CDR1 SGDLS and CDR2 YYNGEE. The CDR3 spells CASSVGDASSYEQYF. The CDR3 DNA sequence: TGTGCCAGCAGCGTAGGGGACGCCAGCTCCTACGAGCAGTACTTC.

This rearrangement joins TRBV12-3 or TRBV12-4 to TRBJ1-1; D perhaps matches TRBD1 (5 bases). Trimming removed 3 bases from V and 10 bases from J, with 15 bases in between. The CDR3 contains 13 residues. The CDR3 nucleotides are TGTGCCAGCAGTTTCTTCCGGGACCCCGTAGCTTTCTTT. Translation gives CASSFFRDPVAFF.